This entry features one T cell receptor beta chain sequence. Its antigen is unidentified. A read error may explain this, as a much larger clone is one base away. This specimen comes from a study of blood T cells in healthy people across ages. Per sample, extraction of total RNA gave at least 5.5 micrograms in every case. Study findings and constraints: The study could not conclusively compare naive and antigen-experienced cells, given its unsorted PBMCs.

V lost 1 base and J 1 base, leaving 8 bases between the germline ends. There are 14 residues in the CDR3. The germline CDR1 and CDR2 sequences are MNHEY and SVGAGI. Through a sample-barcoded 5' primer and a J-beta primer mix, a second PCR was run for about 6 to 12 cycles. TCRdb re-analysed the 5' RACE reads in MiXCR, keeping a single row per CDR3 protein. The sample has 540,000 or so distinct CDR3 sequences; around 50% are singletons. The TCR originated in a man older than 75 in good health. The sample was blood. The chain couples TRBV6-5 to TRBJ2-7; D possibly corresponds to TRBD2 (6 bases). The DNA of the CDR3 is TGTGCCAGCAGTTACTGCGGGACTTCCTACGAGCAGTACTTC. This encodes CASSYCGTSYEQYF.